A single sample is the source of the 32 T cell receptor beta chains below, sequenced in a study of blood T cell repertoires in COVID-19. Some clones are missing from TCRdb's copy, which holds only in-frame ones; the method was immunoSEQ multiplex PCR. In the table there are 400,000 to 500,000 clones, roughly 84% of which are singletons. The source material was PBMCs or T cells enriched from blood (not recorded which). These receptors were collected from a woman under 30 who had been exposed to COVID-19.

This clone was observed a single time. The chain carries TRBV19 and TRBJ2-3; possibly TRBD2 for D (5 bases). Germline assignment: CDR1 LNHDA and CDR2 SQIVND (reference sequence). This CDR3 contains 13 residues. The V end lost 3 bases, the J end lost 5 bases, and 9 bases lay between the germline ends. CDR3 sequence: CASSISGIDTQYF. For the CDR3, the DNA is TGTGCCAGTAGTATTTCGGGAATAGATACGCAGTATTTT.

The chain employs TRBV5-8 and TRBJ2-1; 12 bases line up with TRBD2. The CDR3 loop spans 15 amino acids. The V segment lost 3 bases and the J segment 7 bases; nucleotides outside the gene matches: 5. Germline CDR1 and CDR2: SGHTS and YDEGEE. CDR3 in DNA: TGTGCCAGCAGCTCCCCTAGCGGGGGGGTAAATGAGCAGTTCTTC. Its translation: CASSSPSGGVNEQFF.

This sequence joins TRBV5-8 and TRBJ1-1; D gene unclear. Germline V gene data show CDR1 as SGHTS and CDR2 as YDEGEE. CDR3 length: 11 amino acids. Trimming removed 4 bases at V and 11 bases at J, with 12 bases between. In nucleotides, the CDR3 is TGTGCCAGCAGCGGGGAGGGTCGGGCTTTCTTT. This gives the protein CASSGEGRAFF. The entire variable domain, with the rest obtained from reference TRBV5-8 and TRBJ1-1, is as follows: EAGVTQSPTHLIKTRGQQATLRCSPISGHTSVYWYQQALGLGLQFLLWYDEGEERNRGNFPPRFSGRQFPNYSSELNVNALELEDSALYLCASSGEGRAFFGQGTRLTVV.

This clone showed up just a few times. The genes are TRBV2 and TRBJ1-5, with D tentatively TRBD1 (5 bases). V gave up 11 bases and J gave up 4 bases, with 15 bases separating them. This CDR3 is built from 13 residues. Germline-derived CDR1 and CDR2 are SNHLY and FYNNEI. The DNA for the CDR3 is TGTGCCGGAGGCGGGGGGGGGAATCAGCCCCAGCATTTT. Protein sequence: CAGGGGGNQPQHF.

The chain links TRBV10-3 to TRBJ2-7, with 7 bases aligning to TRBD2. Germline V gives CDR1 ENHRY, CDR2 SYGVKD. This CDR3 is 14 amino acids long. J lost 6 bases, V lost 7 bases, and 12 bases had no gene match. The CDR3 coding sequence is TGTGCCATCAAAGGTGCGGGAGATACTGTCGAGCAGTACTTC. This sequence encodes CAIKGAGDTVEQYF.

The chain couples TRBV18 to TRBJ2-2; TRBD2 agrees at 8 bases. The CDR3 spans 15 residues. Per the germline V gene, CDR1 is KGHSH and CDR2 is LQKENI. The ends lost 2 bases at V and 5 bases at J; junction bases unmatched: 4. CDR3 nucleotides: TGTGCCAGCTCACCAGGAGCGGGAGAGACCGGGGAGCTGTTTTTT. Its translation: CASSPGAGETGELFF.

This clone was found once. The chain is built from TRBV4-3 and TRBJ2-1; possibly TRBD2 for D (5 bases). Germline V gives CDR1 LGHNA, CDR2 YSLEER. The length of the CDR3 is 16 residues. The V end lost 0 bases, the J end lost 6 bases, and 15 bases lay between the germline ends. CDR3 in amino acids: CASSQDFAGVGNEQFF. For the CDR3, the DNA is TGCGCCAGCAGCCAAGATTTCGCCGGGGTGGGCAATGAGCAGTTCTTC.

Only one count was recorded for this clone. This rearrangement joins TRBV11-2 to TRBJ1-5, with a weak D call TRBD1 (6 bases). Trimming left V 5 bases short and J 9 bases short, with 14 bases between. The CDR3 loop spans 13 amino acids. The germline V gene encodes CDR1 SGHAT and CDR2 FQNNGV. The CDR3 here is CASSATGTGPQHF. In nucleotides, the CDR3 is TGTGCCAGCAGCGCCACAGGGACCGGGCCCCAGCATTTT.

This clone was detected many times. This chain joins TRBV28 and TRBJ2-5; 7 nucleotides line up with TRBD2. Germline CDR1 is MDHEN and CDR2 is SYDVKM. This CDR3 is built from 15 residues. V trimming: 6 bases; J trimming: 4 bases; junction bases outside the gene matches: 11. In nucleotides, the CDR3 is TGTGCCAGCAGGAAGGCAGCGGGGACCCTAGAGACCCAGTACTTC. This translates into CASRKAAGTLETQYF. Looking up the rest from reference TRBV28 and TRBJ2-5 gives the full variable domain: DVKVTQSSRYLVKRTGEKVFLECVQDMDHENMFWYRQDPGLGLRLIYFSYDVKMKEKGDIPEGYSVSREKKERFSLILESASTNQTSMYLCASRKAAGTLETQYFGPGTRLLVL.

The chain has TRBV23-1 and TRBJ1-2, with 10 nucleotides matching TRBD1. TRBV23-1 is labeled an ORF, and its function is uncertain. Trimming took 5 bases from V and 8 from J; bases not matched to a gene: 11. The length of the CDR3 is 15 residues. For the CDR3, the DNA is TGCGCCAGCAGTAGATCCGGACAGGGGGAATGCGGCTACACCTTC. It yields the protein CASSRSGQGECGYTF.

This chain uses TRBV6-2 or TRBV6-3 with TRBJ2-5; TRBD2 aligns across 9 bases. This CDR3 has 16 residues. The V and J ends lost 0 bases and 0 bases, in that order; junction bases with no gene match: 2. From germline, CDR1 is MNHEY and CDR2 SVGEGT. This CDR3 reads CASSYSSGGYQETQYF. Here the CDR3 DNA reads TGTGCCAGCAGTTACTCTAGCGGGGGTTACCAAGAGACCCAGTACTTC.

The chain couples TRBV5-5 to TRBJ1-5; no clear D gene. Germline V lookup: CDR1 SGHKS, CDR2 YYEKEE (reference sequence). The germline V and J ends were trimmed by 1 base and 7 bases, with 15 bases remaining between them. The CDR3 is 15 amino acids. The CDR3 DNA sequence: TGTGCCAGCAGCTTGACGGCCATAGGAGGGCAGCCCCAGCATTTT. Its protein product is CASSLTAIGGQPQHF.

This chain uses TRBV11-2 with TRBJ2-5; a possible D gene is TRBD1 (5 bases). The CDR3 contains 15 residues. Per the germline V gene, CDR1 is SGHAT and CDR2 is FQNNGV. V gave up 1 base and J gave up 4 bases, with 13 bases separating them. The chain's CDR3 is CASSLVRAARETQYF. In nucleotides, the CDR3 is TGTGCCAGCAGCTTAGTCAGGGCGGCACGAGAGACCCAGTACTTC.

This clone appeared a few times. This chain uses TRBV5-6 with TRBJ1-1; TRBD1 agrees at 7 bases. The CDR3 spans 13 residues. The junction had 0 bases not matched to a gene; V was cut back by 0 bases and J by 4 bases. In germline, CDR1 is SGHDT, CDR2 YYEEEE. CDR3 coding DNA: TGTGCCAGCAGCTTGGACAGGGGCACTGAAGCTTTCTTT. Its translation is CASSLDRGTEAFF.

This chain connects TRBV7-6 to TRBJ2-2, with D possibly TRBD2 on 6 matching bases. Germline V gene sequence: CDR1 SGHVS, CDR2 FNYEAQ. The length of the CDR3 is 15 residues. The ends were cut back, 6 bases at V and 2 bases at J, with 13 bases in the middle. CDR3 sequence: CASRPTRFNTGELFF. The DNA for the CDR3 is TGTGCCAGCAGGCCGACTAGGTTCAACACCGGGGAGCTGTTTTTT.

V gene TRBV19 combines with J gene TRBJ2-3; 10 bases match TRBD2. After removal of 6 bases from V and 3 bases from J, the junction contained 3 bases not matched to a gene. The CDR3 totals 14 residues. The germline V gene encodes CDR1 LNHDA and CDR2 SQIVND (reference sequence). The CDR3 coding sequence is TGTGCCAGTAGGCTAGCGGGAGTTACAGATACGCAGTATTTT. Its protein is CASRLAGVTDTQYF. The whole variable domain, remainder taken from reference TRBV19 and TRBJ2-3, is DGGITQSPKYLFRKEGQNVTLSCEQNLNHDAMYWYRQDPGQGLRLIYYSQIVNDFQKGDIAEGYSVSREKKESFPLTVTSAQKNPTAFYLCASRLAGVTDTQYFGPGTRLTVL.

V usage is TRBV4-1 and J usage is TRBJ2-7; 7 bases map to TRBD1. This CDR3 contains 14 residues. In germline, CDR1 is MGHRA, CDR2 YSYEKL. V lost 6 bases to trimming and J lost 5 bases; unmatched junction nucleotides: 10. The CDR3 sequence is CASRRTDRDHEQYF. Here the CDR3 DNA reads TGCGCCAGCAGACGAACCGACAGGGACCACGAGCAGTACTTC.

CDR3 region: CATKPGGSSYEQYF. The CDR3 coding sequence is TGTGCCACCAAACCTGGGGGGAGTAGTTACGAGCAGTACTTC. The rearrangement joins TRBV19 to TRBJ2-7; perhaps TRBD2 as D (6 bases). The V end was cut by 10 bases, the J end by 4 bases, with 20 bases between. The length of the CDR3 is 14 residues. Germline values: CDR1 LNHDA, CDR2 SQIVND (reference sequence). The entire variable domain, with the rest obtained from reference TRBV19 and TRBJ2-7, is as follows: DGGITQSPKYLFRKEGQNVTLSCEQNLNHDAMYWYRQDPGQGLRLIYYSQIVNDFQKGDIAEGYSVSREKKESFPLTVTSAQKNPTAFYLCATKPGGSSYEQYFGPGTRLTVT.

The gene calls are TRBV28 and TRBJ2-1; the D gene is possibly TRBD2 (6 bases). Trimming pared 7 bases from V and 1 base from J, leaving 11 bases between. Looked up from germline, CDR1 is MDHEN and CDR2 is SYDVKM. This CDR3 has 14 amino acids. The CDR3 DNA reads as TGTGCCAGCAAGCGGGCCCTATCCTACAATGAGCAGTTCTTC. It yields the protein CASKRALSYNEQFF.

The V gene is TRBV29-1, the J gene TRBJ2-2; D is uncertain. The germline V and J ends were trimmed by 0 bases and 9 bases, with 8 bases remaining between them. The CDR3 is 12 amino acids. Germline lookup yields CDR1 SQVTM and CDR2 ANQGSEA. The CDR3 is CSVEDVGRELFF. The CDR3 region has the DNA TGCAGCGTTGAAGACGTGGGCAGGGAGCTGTTTTTT.

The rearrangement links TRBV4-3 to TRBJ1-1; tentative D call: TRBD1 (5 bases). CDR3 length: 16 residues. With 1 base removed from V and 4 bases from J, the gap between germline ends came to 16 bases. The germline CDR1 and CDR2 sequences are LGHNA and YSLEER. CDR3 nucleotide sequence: TGCGCCAGCAGCCAAGGGCGGGGGGGTCATGGCACTGAAGCTTTCTTT. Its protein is CASSQGRGGHGTEAFF.

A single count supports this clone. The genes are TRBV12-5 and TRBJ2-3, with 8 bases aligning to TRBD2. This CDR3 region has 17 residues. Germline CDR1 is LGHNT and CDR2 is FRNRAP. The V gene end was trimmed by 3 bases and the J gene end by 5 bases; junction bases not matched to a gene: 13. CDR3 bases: TGTGCTAGTGGTTTTGCTCCACTCGCGGGAGGAAAAGATACGCAGTATTTT. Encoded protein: CASGFAPLAGGKDTQYF. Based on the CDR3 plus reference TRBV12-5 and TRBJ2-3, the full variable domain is DARVTQTPRHKVTEMGQEVTMRCQPILGHNTVFWYRQTMMQGLELLAYFRNRAPLDDSGMPKDRFSAEMPDATLATLKIQPSEPRDSAVYFCASGFAPLAGGKDTQYFGPGTRLTVL.

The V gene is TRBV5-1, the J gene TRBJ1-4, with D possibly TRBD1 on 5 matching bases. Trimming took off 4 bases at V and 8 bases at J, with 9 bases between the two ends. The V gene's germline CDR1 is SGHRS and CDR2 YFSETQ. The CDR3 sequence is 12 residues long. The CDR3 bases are TGCGCCAGCAGCCCCGCAGGGGAAAAACTGTTTTTT. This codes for CASSPAGEKLFF.

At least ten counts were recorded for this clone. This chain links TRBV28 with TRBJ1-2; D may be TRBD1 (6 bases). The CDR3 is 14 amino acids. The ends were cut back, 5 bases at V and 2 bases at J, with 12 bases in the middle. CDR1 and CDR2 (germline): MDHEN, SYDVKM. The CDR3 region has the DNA TGTGCCAGCAGTCCGCACACAGGGAACTATGGCTACACCTTC. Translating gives CASSPHTGNYGYTF.

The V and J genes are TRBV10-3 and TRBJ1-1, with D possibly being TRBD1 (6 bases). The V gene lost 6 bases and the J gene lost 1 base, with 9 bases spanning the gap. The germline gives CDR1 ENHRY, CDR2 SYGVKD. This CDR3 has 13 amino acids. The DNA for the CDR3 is TGTGCCATCAGGGACAGCCAGAACACTGAAGCTTTCTTT. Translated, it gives CAIRDSQNTEAFF.

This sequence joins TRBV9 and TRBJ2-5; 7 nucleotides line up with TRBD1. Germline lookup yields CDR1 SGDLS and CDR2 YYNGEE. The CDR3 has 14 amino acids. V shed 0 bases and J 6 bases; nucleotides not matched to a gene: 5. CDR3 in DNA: TGTGCCAGCAGCGTAGATTCAGGGGGAAAGACCCAGTACTTC. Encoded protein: CASSVDSGGKTQYF.

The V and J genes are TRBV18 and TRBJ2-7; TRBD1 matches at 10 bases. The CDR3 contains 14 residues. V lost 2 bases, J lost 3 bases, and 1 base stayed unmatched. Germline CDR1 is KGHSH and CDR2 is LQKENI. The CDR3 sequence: CASSPDRGRYEQYF. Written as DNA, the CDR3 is TGTGCCAGCTCACCAGACAGGGGGCGCTACGAGCAGTACTTC.

CDR3 nucleotide sequence: TGTGCCACCAGCAGAGGGCAGGCGTCCTACGAGCAGTACTTC. Its protein is CATSRGQASYEQYF. The V gene is TRBV15, the J gene TRBJ2-7, with D hard to call. V was shortened by 1 base and J by 1 base, with 8 bases between the two germline ends. The V gene's germline CDR1 is LNHNV and CDR2 YYDKDF (reference sequence). This CDR3 is built from 14 residues. Full variable domain (outside the CDR3, taken from reference TRBV15 and TRBJ2-7): DAMVIQNPRYQVTQFGKPVTLSCSQTLNHNVMYWYQQKSSQAPKLLFHYYDKDFNNEADTPDNFQSRRPNTSFCFLDIRSPGLGDTAMYLCATSRGQASYEQYFGPGTRLTVT.

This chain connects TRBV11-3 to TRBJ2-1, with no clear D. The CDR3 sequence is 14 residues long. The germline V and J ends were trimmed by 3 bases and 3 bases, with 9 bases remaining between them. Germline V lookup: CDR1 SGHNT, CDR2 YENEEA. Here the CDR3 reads CASSFGRGYNEQFF. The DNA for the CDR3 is TGTGCCAGCAGCTTCGGCAGAGGCTACAATGAGCAGTTCTTC.

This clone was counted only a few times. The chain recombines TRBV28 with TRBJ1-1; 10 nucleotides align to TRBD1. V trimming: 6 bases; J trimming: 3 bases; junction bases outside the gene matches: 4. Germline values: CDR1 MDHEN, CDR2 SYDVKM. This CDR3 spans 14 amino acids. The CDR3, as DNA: TGTGCCAGCAGGGACAGGGGGTATTACACTGAAGCTTTCTTT. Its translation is CASRDRGYYTEAFF.

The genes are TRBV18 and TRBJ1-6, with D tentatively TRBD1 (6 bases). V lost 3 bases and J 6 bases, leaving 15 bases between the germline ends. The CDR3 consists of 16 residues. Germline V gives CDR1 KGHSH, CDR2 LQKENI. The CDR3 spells CASSPWGWTANSPLHF. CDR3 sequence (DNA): TGTGCCAGCTCACCGTGGGGTTGGACAGCTAATTCACCCCTCCACTTT.

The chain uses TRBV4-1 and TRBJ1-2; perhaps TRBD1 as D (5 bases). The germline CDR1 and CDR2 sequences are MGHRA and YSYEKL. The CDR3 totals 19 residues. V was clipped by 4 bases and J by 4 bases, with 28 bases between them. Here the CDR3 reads CASSPKERSGRSEPYGYTF. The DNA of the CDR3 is TGCGCCAGCAGCCCGAAAGAGAGGTCAGGGAGGTCCGAGCCCTATGGCTACACCTTC.